These 27 T cell receptor beta chains were all obtained from the same sample, sequenced in a study of T-cell reconstitution after alpha-beta-depleted transplantation in children. The TCRbeta library was prepared with unique molecular identifiers. TCRdb re-analysed the PCR reads in MiXCR, keeping a single row per CDR3 protein. This sample yields 450,000 to 600,000 distinct CDR3 sequences, of which under 12% are seen a single time; 2% to 2.5% belongs to the top ten. Source: PBMCs, taken before TCRalphabeta/CD19-depleted stem cell transplant. Receptors were obtained from a child under 10 years old with inherited bone marrow failure, due to receive a stem cell transplant.

In its sample, this clonotype was seen many times. The chain links TRBV5-6 to TRBJ1-5; D call uncertain. Trimming shortened V by 4 bases and J by 1 base, and 9 bases separated the two germline ends. Germline V gene data show CDR1 as SGHDT and CDR2 as YYEEEE. The CDR3 totals 14 residues. The CDR3 sequence is CASSRTESNQPQHF. In DNA form, the CDR3 reads TGTGCCAGCAGCCGGACGGAAAGCAATCAGCCCCAGCATTTT.

This clonotype was seen a few times. V gene TRBV12-3 or TRBV12-4 combines with J gene TRBJ1-4, with D possibly TRBD1 on 5 matching bases. V was cut by 8 bases and J by 4 bases, with 17 bases left in between. The length of the CDR3 is 15 residues. Written as DNA, the CDR3 is TGTGCCAGCGATGGGGGGATCCCCCTTAATGAAAAACTGTTTTTT. It encodes CASDGGIPLNEKLFF.

This clonotype was observed many times. This chain connects TRBV12-3 or TRBV12-4 to TRBJ1-2, with D unresolved. V shed 5 bases and J shed 7 bases, with 11 bases lying between them. CDR3 length: 12 residues. Here the CDR3 DNA reads TGTGCCAGCAGTCCAGACAAGGGTGGCTACACCTTC. It is translated as CASSPDKGGYTF.

The V and J genes are TRBV6-5 and TRBJ1-3; D not resolved. The CDR3 runs to 13 residues. The germline V and J ends were trimmed by 6 bases and 6 bases, with 12 bases remaining between them. Per the germline V gene, CDR1 is MNHEY and CDR2 is SVGAGI. CDR3 loop: CASRLGLENTIYF. The CDR3 DNA reads TGTGCCAGCAGATTAGGGTTGGAAAACACCATATATTTT.

Many counts were recorded for this clonotype. V usage is TRBV4-2 and J usage is TRBJ2-3, with 7 bases lining up with TRBD2. V dropped 1 base and J dropped 1; count of bases not matched to a gene: 8. The CDR3 is made up of 17 amino acids. Per the germline V gene, CDR1 is LGHNA and CDR2 is YNFKEQ. CDR3 sequence: CASSQGPTSGGTDTQYF. In nucleotides, the CDR3 is TGTGCCAGCAGCCAAGGCCCAACGAGCGGGGGCACAGATACGCAGTATTTT.

This clonotype was seen ten or more times. The J gene is TRBJ2-3, the V gene TRBV2; tentative D call: TRBD1 (5 bases). The CDR3 is 16 residues long. Germline values: CDR1 SNHLY, CDR2 FYNNEI. V lost 10 bases to trimming and J lost 8 bases, with 28 bases between them. The CDR3 region is CATSSGGVFRGVTQYF. CDR3 nucleotide sequence: TGTGCCACATCGTCCGGTGGGGTCTTTAGGGGCGTTACGCAGTATTTT.

This clonotype was detected ten times or more. The chain couples TRBV6-1 to TRBJ2-7; no definite D call. Germline assignment: CDR1 MNHNS and CDR2 SASEGT. With 4 bases removed from V and 1 base from J, the gap between germline ends came to 8 bases. The CDR3 is 13 amino acids. The CDR3 sequence is CASSAETSYEQYF. DNA of the CDR3: TGTGCCAGCAGTGCAGAGACTTCCTACGAGCAGTACTTC.

This clonotype occurred many times. The chain links TRBV27 to TRBJ1-4, with 7 nucleotides matching TRBD1. Germline V gives CDR1 MNHEY, CDR2 SMNVEV (reference sequence). The length of the CDR3 is 20 residues. After removal of 5 bases from V and 1 base from J, the junction contained 19 bases not matched to a gene. Here the CDR3 DNA reads TGTGCCAGCAGTCTCATTTTCCCGCCCGAGGGGGCCTTAACTAATGAAAAACTGTTTTTT. This sequence encodes CASSLIFPPEGALTNEKLFF.

This clonotype was seen many times. The rearrangement uses TRBV6-2 or TRBV6-3 and TRBJ1-5, with 9 bases that match TRBD1. The V gene end was trimmed by 5 bases and the J gene end by 1 base; junction bases not matched to a gene: 3. Germline V gene lookup returns CDR1 MNHEY and CDR2 SVGEGT. CDR3 length equals 15 residues. The CDR3 sequence is CASSTGGRSNQPQHF. In DNA form, the CDR3 reads TGTGCCAGCAGTACAGGGGGCCGGAGCAATCAGCCCCAGCATTTT.

This clonotype was observed at least ten times. This chain connects TRBV11-2 to TRBJ2-2, with TRBD1 identical over 8 bases. J was trimmed by 4 bases and V by 6 bases; bases with no gene match: 4. CDR3 size: 14 residues. Per germline, CDR1 SGHAT and CDR2 FQNNGV. For the CDR3, the DNA is TGTGCCAGCAGTCCCACAGGGGGCACCGGGGAGCTGTTTTTT. Its protein product is CASSPTGGTGELFF.

This clonotype was recorded a few times. The chain is built from TRBV28 and TRBJ2-1; 10 bases are a match to TRBD2. The J segment lost 4 bases and the V segment lost 1 base, leaving 10 bases of the junction unmatched. CDR1 MDHEN and CDR2 SYDVKM come from the germline V gene. This CDR3 spans 18 amino acids. The CDR3 sequence: CASSLFGVAGGPYNEQFF. DNA for the CDR3: TGTGCCAGCAGTTTATTCGGGGTAGCGGGAGGACCATACAATGAGCAGTTCTTC.

There are many counts of this clonotype. The J gene is TRBJ2-7, the V gene TRBV12-3 or TRBV12-4, with 11 bases lining up with TRBD2. J gave up 7 bases and V 3 bases, and 17 bases lay outside the gene matches. This CDR3 is built from 18 residues. CDR3 DNA sequence: TGTGCCAGCAGTTTGATCGGCCTAGCGGGAGGTTATCCTAGGGAGCAGTACTTC. Its translation: CASSLIGLAGGYPREQYF.

As regards this clonotype: A clone one base away is much larger, so this may be a read error. This chain joins TRBV5-1 and TRBJ2-3; D tentatively reads TRBD1 or TRBD2 (5 bases each). The germline gives CDR1 SGHRS, CDR2 YFSETQ. V shed 0 bases and J shed 6 bases, with 14 bases lying between them. This CDR3 has 15 residues. The CDR3: CASSLVPGRADTQYF. CDR3 nucleotides: TGCGCCAGCAGCTTGGTACCGGGGCGGGCGGATACGCAGTATTTT.

This clonotype was seen repeatedly, ten times or more. The chain joins TRBV4-3 to TRBJ2-3; 9 bases agree with TRBD1. The CDR3 runs to 15 residues. Unmatched junction bases numbered 7, after V lost 4 bases and J lost 5 bases. Germline CDR1 LGHNA, CDR2 YSLEER. In DNA, the CDR3 is TGCGCCAGCAGCCGGCTACAGGGGGCCATAGATACGCAGTATTTT. Amino acid sequence: CASSRLQGAIDTQYF.

This clonotype was seen repeatedly, ten times or more. The chain employs TRBV5-1 and TRBJ2-7; D not resolved. The CDR3 spans 15 residues. Germline CDR1 reads SGHRS; CDR2 reads YFSETQ. V was shortened by 0 bases and J by 4 bases, with 14 bases between the two germline ends. This CDR3 is CASSLGVADRYEQYF. The CDR3 nucleotides are TGCGCCAGCAGCTTGGGGGTAGCAGATAGGTACGAGCAGTACTTC.

In the case of this clonotype: This could be a read error, since a much larger clone is one nucleotide away. V usage is TRBV12-3 or TRBV12-4 and J usage is TRBJ1-4, with D perhaps matching TRBD1 (5 bases). The CDR3 totals 12 residues. Between the trimmed V and J ends, which lost 5 bases and 8 bases, there was a span of 9 bases. In DNA form, the CDR3 reads TGTGCCAGCAGTGGGGCTCGAGAAAAACTGTTTTTT. Protein product: CASSGAREKLFF.

DNA of the CDR3: TGCAGTGCTAGGGCCCGGGACCGAGACTACGAGCAGTACTTC. This translates into CSARARDRDYEQYF. This rearrangement joins TRBV20-1 to TRBJ2-7; D could derive from TRBD1 or TRBD2 (5 bases each). The V gene's germline CDR1 is DFQATT and CDR2 SNEGSKA (reference sequence). The CDR3 runs 14 residues. Trimming cost V 3 bases and J 3 bases, with 15 bases left between them.

This clonotype came up many times. V gene TRBV14 combines with J gene TRBJ2-7; D is unresolved. The CDR3 sequence is 11 residues long. CDR1 and CDR2 (germline): SGHDN, FVKESK. V was pared by 1 base and J by 5 bases, with 3 bases between. The CDR3 sequence is CASSQVHEQYF. The CDR3 DNA is TGTGCCAGCAGCCAAGTCCACGAGCAGTACTTC.

This clonotype was detected ten times or more. The chain employs TRBV3-1 and TRBJ1-1; no clear D. The CDR3 covers 13 residues. V lost 5 bases, J lost 3 bases, and 10 bases lay in between. Germline CDR1 is LGHDT and CDR2 is YNNKEL (reference sequence). The CDR3 loop is CASSSSRHTEAFF. As DNA, the CDR3 is TGTGCCAGCAGCTCAAGTAGGCACACTGAAGCTTTCTTT.

In its sample, this clonotype was seen many times. This chain connects TRBV4-3 to TRBJ1-2; possible D gene TRBD1, 5 bases. CDR3 length: 13 amino acids. Trimming stripped 3 bases from V and 1 base from J, with 6 bases between. Germline V gene data show CDR1 as LGHNA and CDR2 as YSLEER. The CDR3 is CASSQGGNYGYTF. CDR3 bases: TGCGCCAGCAGCCAGGGGGGTAACTATGGCTACACCTTC.

The V call is TRBV10-3, the J call TRBJ2-2; TRBD2 matches 7 bases. The trim removed 5 bases at V and 4 bases at J, leaving 10 bases unmatched. CDR1 ENHRY and CDR2 SYGVKD come from the germline V gene. This CDR3 has 16 residues. The CDR3 DNA sequence: TGTGCCATCAGTACCCTGGGAGCGGGGAGCACCGGGGAGCTGTTTTTT. It specifies CAISTLGAGSTGELFF.

In this sample, this clonotype turned up many times. The J gene is TRBJ1-1, the V gene TRBV6-2 or TRBV6-3; D remains unclear. CDR1 is MNHEY and CDR2 is SVGEGT in the germline V gene. CDR3 size: 13 residues. The V end was cut by 2 bases, the J end by 1 base, with 5 bases between. The CDR3 region is CASSYGRNTEAFF. The CDR3 coding sequence is TGTGCCAGCAGTTACGGCAGGAACACTGAAGCTTTCTTT.

The chain carries TRBV28 and TRBJ2-2; the D is unclear. The CDR3 totals 13 residues. The V gene lost 3 bases and the J gene lost 5 bases, with 7 bases spanning the gap. Germline V gene lookup returns CDR1 MDHEN and CDR2 SYDVKM. CDR3 nucleotides: TGTGCCAGCAGTTTTGGGGTTACCGGGGAGCTGTTTTTT. It yields the protein CASSFGVTGELFF.

Ten or more counts support this clonotype. The chain carries TRBV29-1 and TRBJ2-1; 8 bases are shared with TRBD2. CDR3 length equals 13 residues. With V trimmed by 6 bases and J by 4 bases, 5 bases remained unmatched. Germline loops: CDR1 SQVTM, CDR2 ANQGSEA. The CDR3: CSVETSAYNEQFF. In DNA form, the CDR3 reads TGCAGCGTCGAGACTAGCGCGTACAATGAGCAGTTCTTC.

This clonotype was seen at least ten times. The V gene is TRBV5-1, the J gene TRBJ1-2; a weak D match, TRBD1 (5 bases). V dropped 4 bases and J dropped 3 bases, with 16 bases sitting between them. Germline V gene data show CDR1 as SGHRS and CDR2 as YFSETQ. The CDR3 totals 15 residues. The CDR3 DNA sequence: TGCGCCAGCAGCAACCCGCTTCGGGGCGACTATGGCTACACCTTC. Its protein product is CASSNPLRGDYGYTF.

This clonotype showed up many times. The rearrangement uses TRBV20-1 and TRBJ2-7; 9 bases map to TRBD1. Germline loops: CDR1 DFQATT, CDR2 SNEGSKA (reference sequence). Unmatched junction bases numbered 4, after V lost 0 bases and J lost 1 base. The CDR3 runs 15 residues. CDR3 DNA sequence: TGCAGTGCTAGAGATGGAGGACAGGGGTCCTACGAGCAGTACTTC. Translated: CSARDGGQGSYEQYF.

This clonotype was observed many times. The chain recombines TRBV4-1 with TRBJ2-3; 15 bases are shared with TRBD2. V shed 3 bases and J 3 bases; nucleotides not matched to a gene: 4. Germline CDR1 MGHRA, CDR2 YSYEKL. The CDR3 loop spans 17 amino acids. CDR3 DNA sequence: TGCGCCAGCAGCCATGCCGGGACTAGCGGGAGGACAGATACGCAGTATTTT. Protein sequence: CASSHAGTSGRTDTQYF.